The present T cell receptor beta chain was sequenced within a study of cytomegalovirus exposure and HLA in healthy donors. Primers: 60 Vbeta forward and 13 Jbeta reverse. Clones were read by immunoSEQ multiplex PCR, and TCRdb kept only the in-frame ones, dropping some. The profile covers around 150,000 clones, with approximately 70% appearing a single time and approximately 7.1% taken by the ten largest. The CDR3 extends over 14 amino acids. V lost 7 bases and J 1 base, leaving 13 bases between the germline ends. Germline V lookup: CDR1 SEHNR, CDR2 FQNEAQ (reference sequence). This clone was counted only a few times. What it binds is not known. Findings and limits, study-wide: A few CMV-associated chains were confirmed in vitro to be specific for CMV antigens. Later analysis associated a missense DCLRE1C variant with TCR beta V- and J-gene trimming. Common viral pathogens (according to a later analysis) appeared linked to several of the most significant clusters.

The J gene is TRBJ1-1, the V gene TRBV7-9; D not certain. Sequenced material: PBMCs. This clonotype was sampled from a middle-aged man in good health and CMV-seropositive. The CDR3 protein is CASTQVGANTEAFF. CDR3 coding DNA: TGTGCCAGCACGCAGGTCGGCGCGAACACTGAAGCTTTCTTT. Filled out from reference TRBV7-9 and TRBJ1-1, the complete variable domain reads DTGVSQNPRHKITKRGQNVTFRCDPISEHNRLYWYRQTLGQGPEFLTYFQNEAQLEKSRLLSDRFSAERPKGSFSTLEIQRTEQGDSAMYLCASTQVGANTEAFFGQGTRLTVV.